The 15 T cell receptor beta chains presented below share a single source sample, sequenced in a study of blood T cell repertoires in COVID-19. TCRdb's copy holds only in-frame clones and misses some; the assay was immunoSEQ multiplex PCR. The table has 150,000 to 200,000 clones, just under 85% seen once. The sequenced material came from peripheral blood. Source of these receptors: a woman over 75 with acute or convalescent COVID-19.

V is TRBV9 and J is TRBJ2-3; 8 bases agree with TRBD2. This CDR3 has 15 amino acids. The trim removed 6 bases at V and 1 base at J, leaving 7 bases unmatched. Germline CDR1 SGDLS, CDR2 YYNGEE. CDR3: CASTRGRGGTDTQYF. The CDR3 region has the DNA TGTGCCAGCACCCGGGGGCGGGGGGGCACAGATACGCAGTATTTT.

V usage is TRBV5-6 and J usage is TRBJ2-4, with D perhaps matching TRBD2 (6 bases). This CDR3 comprises 14 residues. Germline V gene lookup returns CDR1 SGHDT and CDR2 YYEEEE. The V and J ends lost 4 bases and 6 bases respectively, with 14 bases between them. CDR3 sequence reads: CASSLLRDLNIQYF. DNA of the CDR3: TGTGCCAGCAGCCTTCTAAGGGACTTAAACATTCAGTACTTC. The whole variable domain, filled in from reference TRBV5-6 and TRBJ2-4, reads DAGVTQSPTHLIKTRGQQVTLRCSPKSGHDTVSWYQQALGQGPQFIFQYYEEEERQRGNFPDRFSGHQFPNYSSELNVNALLLGDSALYLCASSLLRDLNIQYFGAGTRLSVL.

The J gene is TRBJ2-6, the V gene TRBV11-2; TRBD1 matches 7 bases. Germline CDR1 reads SGHAT; CDR2 reads FQNNGV. The trim removed 5 bases at V and 4 bases at J, leaving 8 bases unmatched. The CDR3 sequence is 16 residues long. CDR3 amino acids: CASSEQGSAGANVLTF. CDR3 DNA: TGTGCCAGCAGCGAACAGGGGAGTGCCGGGGCCAACGTCCTGACTTTC.

J is TRBJ1-6 and V is TRBV19; TRBD1 aligns across 7 bases. The CDR3 sequence is 15 residues long. Germline V gene lookup returns CDR1 LNHDA and CDR2 SQIVND (reference sequence). V was pared by 5 bases and J by 7 bases, with 8 bases of the junction left unmatched. This CDR3 reads CASSASTGTNSPLHF. The CDR3 DNA reads TGTGCCAGTAGTGCTTCGACAGGGACAAATTCACCCCTCCACTTT. The complete variable domain, with remaining parts taken from reference TRBV19 and TRBJ1-6, reads DGGITQSPKYLFRKEGQNVTLSCEQNLNHDAMYWYRQDPGQGLRLIYYSQIVNDFQKGDIAEGYSVSREKKESFPLTVTSAQKNPTAFYLCASSASTGTNSPLHFGNGTRLTVT.

The chain links TRBV19 to TRBJ2-2; 7 bases map to TRBD1. J was trimmed by 4 bases and V by 4 bases; bases with no gene match: 0. This CDR3 region has 13 residues. Looked up from germline, CDR1 is LNHDA and CDR2 is SQIVND (reference sequence). CDR3 loop: CASSTGGTGELFF. For the CDR3, the DNA is TGTGCCAGTAGTACAGGGGGCACCGGGGAGCTGTTTTTT. The whole variable domain, remainder taken from reference TRBV19 and TRBJ2-2, is DGGITQSPKYLFRKEGQNVTLSCEQNLNHDAMYWYRQDPGQGLRLIYYSQIVNDFQKGDIAEGYSVSREKKESFPLTVTSAQKNPTAFYLCASSTGGTGELFFGEGSRLTVL.

The chain links TRBV2 to TRBJ2-7; D perhaps matches TRBD2 (6 bases). Per the germline V gene, CDR1 is SNHLY and CDR2 is FYNNEI. Trimming took 4 bases from V and 0 from J, leaving 10 bases between them. CDR3 length: 14 residues. CDR3 loop: CASSGGLSSYEQYF. The CDR3 DNA follows: TGTGCCAGCAGTGGGGGACTTAGCTCCTACGAGCAGTACTTC. Full variable domain (remainder filled in from reference TRBV2 and TRBJ2-7): EPEVTQTPSHQVTQMGQEVILRCVPISNHLYFYWYRQILGQKVEFLVSFYNNEISEKSEIFDDQFSVERPDGSNFTLKIRSTKLEDSAMYFCASSGGLSSYEQYFGPGTRLTVT.

The chain links TRBV10-3 to TRBJ2-1; 10 nucleotides align to TRBD2. Germline V gene sequence: CDR1 ENHRY, CDR2 SYGVKD. The CDR3 is made up of 16 amino acids. Trimming at V came to 6 bases and at J to 1 base, leaving 6 bases not matched to a gene. CDR3 loop: CAIRGTSEGSYNEQFF. Written as DNA, the CDR3 is TGTGCCATCAGGGGGACTAGCGAGGGGTCCTACAATGAGCAGTTCTTC.

This clone occurred once. The chain is built from TRBV3-1 (or the pseudogene TRBV3-2) and TRBJ1-1; D remains ambiguous. This CDR3 is 12 amino acids long. Germline CDR1 LGHDT, CDR2 YNNKEL (reference sequence). V was clipped by 4 bases and J by 6 bases, with 9 bases between them. CDR3: CASSLTGAEAFF. DNA of the CDR3: TGTGCCAGCAGCCTAACCGGGGCTGAAGCTTTCTTT.

The chain carries TRBV14 and TRBJ2-1; 14 bases align to TRBD2. V was pared by 6 bases and J by 7 bases, with 14 bases of the junction left unmatched. Germline-derived CDR1 and CDR2 are SGHDN and FVKESK. The CDR3 contains 18 residues. The CDR3 is CASSRYLGLAGEGNEQFF. In nucleotides, the CDR3 is TGTGCCAGCAGTCGATACTTGGGACTAGCGGGAGAAGGAAATGAGCAGTTCTTC.

This sequence joins TRBV7-9 and TRBJ1-1; D unresolved. This CDR3 region has 12 residues. CDR1 SEHNR and CDR2 FQNEAQ come from the germline V gene (reference sequence). CDR3 protein: CATTRGNTEAFF. The CDR3 DNA sequence: TGTGCTACCACCCGAGGGAACACTGAAGCTTTCTTT.

V gene TRBV2 combines with J gene TRBJ2-7; 11 bases map to TRBD2. This CDR3 spans 13 amino acids. The V gene end was trimmed by 8 bases and the J gene end by 6 bases; junction bases not matched to a gene: 6. The germline gives CDR1 SNHLY, CDR2 FYNNEI. In DNA form, the CDR3 reads TGTGCCAGCGATCTAGCGGGAGGTTCCGAGCAGTACTTC. Amino acid sequence: CASDLAGGSEQYF.

As DNA, the CDR3 is TGTGCCAGCAGACCTCACCTGAGGGGGAGGGACACTGAAGCTTTCTTT. Translating gives CASRPHLRGRDTEAFF. The rearrangement joins TRBV6-6 to TRBJ1-1; a weak D match, TRBD1 (6 bases). V lost 6 bases and J lost 3, with 20 bases in between. Germline CDR1 and CDR2: MNHNY and SVGAGI (reference sequence). This CDR3 comprises 16 residues.

The J gene is TRBJ1-2, the V gene TRBV4-1; possibly TRBD1 for D (5 bases). The ends were cut back, 4 bases at V and 1 base at J, with 16 bases in the middle. Germline CDR1 and CDR2: MGHRA and YSYEKL. CDR3 length: 16 amino acids. The DNA for the CDR3 is TGCGCCAGCAGCCTCATTACCGGGCAGGGTAACTATGGCTACACCTTC. It codes for CASSLITGQGNYGYTF.

The chain combines TRBV24-1 with TRBJ1-1; weak D call: TRBD1 (5 bases). V was cut by 6 bases and J by 10 bases, with 8 bases left in between. The CDR3 contains 10 residues. Germline V CDR1 and CDR2: KGHDR, SFDVKD. CDR3 DNA sequence: TGTGCCACCAGTAAGCAGGGAGCTTTCTTT. Translating gives CATSKQGAFF.

The V call is TRBV19, the J call TRBJ2-7; TRBD2 matches at 7 bases. Germline trimming cut 6 bases from V and 1 base from J; bases unmatched to any gene: 6. The CDR3 is 14 amino acids. The germline V gene encodes CDR1 LNHDA and CDR2 SQIVND (reference sequence). CDR3 sequence reads: CASRAPGLSYEQYF. The CDR3 nucleotides read TGTGCCAGTAGGGCCCCGGGACTATCCTACGAGCAGTACTTC.